This entry lists 4 T cell receptor beta chains sequenced from one sample in a study of T cell changes during pregnancy in multiple sclerosis. TCRdb's table, derived via immunoSEQ multiplex PCR, lists solely in-frame clones and lacks some. The sample has 40,000 to 60,000 clones; 85% to 95% are singletons. The specimen was CD4+ T cells from peripheral blood mononuclear cells, collected in the third trimester of pregnancy. The origin of the receptors is a female donor with multiple sclerosis, enrolled in a pregnancy study.

The rearrangement joins TRBV6-5 to TRBJ2-2; D possibly corresponds to TRBD2 (6 bases). The CDR3 length is 16 residues. From germline, CDR1 is MNHEY and CDR2 SVGAGI. The V end lost 0 bases, the J end lost 5 bases, and 13 bases lay between the germline ends. The CDR3 is CASSYSRFGGTGELFF. The CDR3 DNA follows: TGTGCCAGCAGTTACTCGAGGTTCGGGGGTACCGGGGAGCTGTTTTTT.

The CDR3: CASKNWQGFEQYF. In DNA form, the CDR3 reads TGTGCCAGCAAAAACTGGCAGGGATTCGAGCAGTACTTC. V usage is TRBV27 and J usage is TRBJ2-7; TRBD1 is a possible D gene (5 bases). The V gene's germline CDR1 is MNHEY and CDR2 SMNVEV (reference sequence). With 7 bases removed from V and 6 bases from J, the gap between germline ends came to 16 bases. The CDR3 is 13 amino acids.

In this sample, this clone turned up once. The V call is TRBV25-1, the J call TRBJ1-2; no clear D. The CDR3 has 11 amino acids. V lost 0 bases to trimming and J lost 8 bases, with 4 bases between them. From germline, CDR1 is MGHDK and CDR2 SYGVNS. The CDR3 nucleotides read TGTGCCAGCAGTGAATATAGAGGCTACACCTTC. Translation: CASSEYRGYTF.

The CDR3 region is CASSLLIGGHNTF. CDR3 coding DNA: TGTGCCAGCAGCTTGCTTATAGGGGGCCACAACACCTTC. The chain combines TRBV7-2 with TRBJ1-2; TRBD1 matches 7 bases. Germline V gene lookup returns CDR1 SGHTA and CDR2 FQGNSA. The CDR3 has 13 residues. Germline trimming cut 3 bases from V and 12 bases from J; bases unmatched to any gene: 10.